This T cell receptor beta chain came from a study of siplizumab effects on memory and regulatory T cells. Generated by immunoSEQ multiplex PCR, the TCRdb table keeps only in-frame clones and is missing some. The table shows under 100,000 clones, with about 87% occurring only once. V trimming: 1 base; J trimming: 6 bases; junction bases outside the gene matches: 8. CDR1 is LGHNA, CDR2 YSLEER, per germline. CDR3 size: 16 residues. General study results and limits: The average Treg-derived proportion among mappable alloreactive CD4+ clones was 68.8% with siplizumab versus under 35% in controls. Proliferating siplizumab-culture Treg suppressive function went unconfirmed. Both greater diversity than memory cells and a major contribution to the alloresponse seemed to characterize naive T cells.

Regarding this clone: Its antigen is unidentified.

Material for sequencing was Tregs sorted from blood. The clonotype was recovered from a human donor in good health. V and J are TRBV4-3 and TRBJ2-3; TRBD2 matches at 9 bases. This chain's CDR3 is CASSQGIAGAWDTQYF. CDR3 sequence (DNA): TGCGCCAGCAGCCAAGGGATAGCGGGGGCCTGGGATACGCAGTATTTT.